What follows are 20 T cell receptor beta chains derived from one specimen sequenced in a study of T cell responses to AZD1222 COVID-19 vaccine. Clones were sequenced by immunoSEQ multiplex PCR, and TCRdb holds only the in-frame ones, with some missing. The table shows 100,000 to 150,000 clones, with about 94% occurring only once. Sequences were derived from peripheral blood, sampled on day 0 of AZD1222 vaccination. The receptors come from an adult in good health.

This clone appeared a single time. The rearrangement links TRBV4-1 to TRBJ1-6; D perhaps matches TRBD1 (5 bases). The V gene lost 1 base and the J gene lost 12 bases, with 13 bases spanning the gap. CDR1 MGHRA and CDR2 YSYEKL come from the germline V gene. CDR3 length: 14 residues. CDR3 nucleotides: TGCGCCAGCAGCCAAGGCACGACAGCGCTACCCCTCCACTTT. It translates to CASSQGTTALPLHF.

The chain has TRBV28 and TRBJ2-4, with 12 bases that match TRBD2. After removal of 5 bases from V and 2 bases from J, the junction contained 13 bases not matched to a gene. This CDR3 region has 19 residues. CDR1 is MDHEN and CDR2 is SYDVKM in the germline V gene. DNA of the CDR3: TGTGCCAGCAGTCCCAGACTAGCGGGAGCTCCCGGGACCAAAAACATTCAGTACTTC. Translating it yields CASSPRLAGAPGTKNIQYF.

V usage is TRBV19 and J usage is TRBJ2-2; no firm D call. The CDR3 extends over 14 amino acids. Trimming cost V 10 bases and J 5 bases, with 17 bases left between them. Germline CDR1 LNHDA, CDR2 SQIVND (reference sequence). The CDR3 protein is CAIGSYFGTGELFF. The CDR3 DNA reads TGTGCCATCGGGTCTTATTTTGGTACCGGGGAGCTGTTTTTT.

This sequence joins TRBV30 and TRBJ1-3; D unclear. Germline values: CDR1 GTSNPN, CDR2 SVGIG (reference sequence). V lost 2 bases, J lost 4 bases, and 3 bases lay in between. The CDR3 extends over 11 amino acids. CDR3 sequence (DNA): TGTGCCTGGAGTCGAGGAAACACCATATATTTT. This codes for CAWSRGNTIYF. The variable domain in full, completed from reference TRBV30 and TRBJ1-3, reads SQTIHQWPATLVQPVGSPLSLECTVEGTSNPNLYWYRQAAGRGLQLLFYSVGIGQISSEVPQNLSASRPQDRQFILSSKKLLLSDSGFYLCAWSRGNTIYFGEGSWLTVV.

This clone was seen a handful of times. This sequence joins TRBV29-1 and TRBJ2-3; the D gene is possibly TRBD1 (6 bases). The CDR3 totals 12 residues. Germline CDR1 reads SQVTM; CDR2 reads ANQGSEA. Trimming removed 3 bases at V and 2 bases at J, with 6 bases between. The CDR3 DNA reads TGCAGCGTTGAGGGGGCCACAGATACGCAGTATTTT. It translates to CSVEGATDTQYF.

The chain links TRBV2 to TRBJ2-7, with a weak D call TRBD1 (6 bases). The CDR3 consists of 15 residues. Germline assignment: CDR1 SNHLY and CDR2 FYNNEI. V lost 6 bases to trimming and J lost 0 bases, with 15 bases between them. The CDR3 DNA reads TGTGCCAGCAGCCCGGACAGCCAGAGCTCCTACGAGCAGTACTTC. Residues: CASSPDSQSSYEQYF. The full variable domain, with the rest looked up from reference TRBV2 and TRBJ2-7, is EPEVTQTPSHQVTQMGQEVILRCVPISNHLYFYWYRQILGQKVEFLVSFYNNEISEKSEIFDDQFSVERPDGSNFTLKIRSTKLEDSAMYFCASSPDSQSSYEQYFGPGTRLTVT.

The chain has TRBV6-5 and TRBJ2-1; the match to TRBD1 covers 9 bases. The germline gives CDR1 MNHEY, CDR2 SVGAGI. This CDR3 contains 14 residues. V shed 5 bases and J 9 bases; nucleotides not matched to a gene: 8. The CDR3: CASSKQGARGEQFF. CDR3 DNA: TGTGCCAGCAGTAAACAGGGGGCGCGGGGTGAGCAGTTCTTC.

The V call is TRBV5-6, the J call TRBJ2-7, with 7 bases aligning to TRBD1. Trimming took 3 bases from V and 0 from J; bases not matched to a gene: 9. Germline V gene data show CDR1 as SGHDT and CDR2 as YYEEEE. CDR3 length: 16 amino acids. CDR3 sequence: CASSSSLGQSSYEQYF. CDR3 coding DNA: TGTGCCAGCAGCTCCAGTCTGGGACAGAGCTCCTACGAGCAGTACTTC.

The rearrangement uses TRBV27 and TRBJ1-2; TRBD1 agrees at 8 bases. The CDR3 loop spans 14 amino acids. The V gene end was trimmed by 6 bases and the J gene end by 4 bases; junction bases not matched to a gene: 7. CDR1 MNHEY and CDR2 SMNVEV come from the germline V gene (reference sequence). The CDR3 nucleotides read TGTGCCAGCAGCTTTCGGACAGGGAGCTATGGCTACACCTTC. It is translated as CASSFRTGSYGYTF.

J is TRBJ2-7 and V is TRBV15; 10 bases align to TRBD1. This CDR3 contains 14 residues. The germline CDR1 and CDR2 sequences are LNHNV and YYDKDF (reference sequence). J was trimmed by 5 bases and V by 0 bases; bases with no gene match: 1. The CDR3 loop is CATSREGTGDEQYF. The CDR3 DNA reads TGTGCCACCAGCAGAGAAGGGACAGGGGACGAGCAGTACTTC.

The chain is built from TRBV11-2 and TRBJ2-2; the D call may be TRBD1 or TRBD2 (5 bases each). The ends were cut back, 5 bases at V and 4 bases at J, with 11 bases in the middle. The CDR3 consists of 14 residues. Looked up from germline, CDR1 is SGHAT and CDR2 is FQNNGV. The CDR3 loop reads CASSRDGLTGELFF. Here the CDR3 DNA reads TGTGCCAGCAGCCGGGACGGGCTCACCGGGGAGCTGTTTTTT.

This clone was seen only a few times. CDR3 sequence (DNA): TGTGCCAGCAGTTGGGACTCCTCCTACGAGCAGTACTTC. Protein sequence: CASSWDSSYEQYF. The chain uses TRBV2 and TRBJ2-7, with D perhaps matching TRBD2 (6 bases). Trimming stripped 5 bases from V and 0 bases from J, with 8 bases between. This CDR3 is 13 amino acids long. CDR1 and CDR2 (germline): SNHLY, FYNNEI.

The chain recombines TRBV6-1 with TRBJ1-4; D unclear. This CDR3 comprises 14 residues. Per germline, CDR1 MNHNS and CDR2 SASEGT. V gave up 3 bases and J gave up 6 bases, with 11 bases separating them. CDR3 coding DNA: TGTGCCAGCAGTGAGTGGGCGGTGGATGAAAAACTGTTTTTT. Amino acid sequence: CASSEWAVDEKLFF.

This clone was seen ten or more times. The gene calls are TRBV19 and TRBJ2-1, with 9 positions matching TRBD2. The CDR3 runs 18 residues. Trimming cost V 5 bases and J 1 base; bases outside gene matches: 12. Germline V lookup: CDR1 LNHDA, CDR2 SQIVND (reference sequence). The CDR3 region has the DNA TGTGCCAGTAGTCAGGGTAGCGGGAGAAAAAGGTCCTACAATGAGCAGTTCTTC. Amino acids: CASSQGSGRKRSYNEQFF.

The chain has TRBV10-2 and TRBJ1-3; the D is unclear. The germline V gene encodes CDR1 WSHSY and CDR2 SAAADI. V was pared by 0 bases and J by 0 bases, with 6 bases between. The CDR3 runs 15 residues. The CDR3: CASSESTGSGNTIYF. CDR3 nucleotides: TGCGCCAGCAGTGAGTCAACCGGCTCTGGAAACACCATATATTTT.

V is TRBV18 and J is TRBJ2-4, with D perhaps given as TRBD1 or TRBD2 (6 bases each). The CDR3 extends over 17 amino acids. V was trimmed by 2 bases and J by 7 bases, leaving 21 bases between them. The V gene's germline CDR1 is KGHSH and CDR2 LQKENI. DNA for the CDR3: TGTGCCAGCTCACCAAACTCACCGGGGGCCAGTTTGAACATTCAGTACTTC. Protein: CASSPNSPGASLNIQYF.

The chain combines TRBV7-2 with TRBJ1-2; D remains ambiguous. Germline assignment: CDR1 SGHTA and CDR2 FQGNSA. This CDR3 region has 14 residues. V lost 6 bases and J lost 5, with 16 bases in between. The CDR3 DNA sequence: TGTGCCAGCAGTTACCTAGTGAGCCATTATGGCTACACCTTC. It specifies CASSYLVSHYGYTF.

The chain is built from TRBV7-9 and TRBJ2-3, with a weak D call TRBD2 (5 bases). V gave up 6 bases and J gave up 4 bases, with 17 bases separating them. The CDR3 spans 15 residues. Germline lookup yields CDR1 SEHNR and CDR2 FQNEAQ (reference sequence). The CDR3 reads CASRDLRGRSDTQYF. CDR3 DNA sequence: TGTGCCAGCAGAGACCTCCGGGGAAGGTCAGATACGCAGTATTTT.

CDR3: CASSEAIGGYYEQYF. CDR3 nucleotides: TGTGCCAGCAGTGAAGCCATAGGGGGGTACTACGAGCAGTACTTC. This sequence joins TRBV2 and TRBJ2-7; D is tentatively TRBD1 or TRBD2 (6 bases each). The V gene lost 0 bases and the J gene lost 3 bases, with 12 bases spanning the gap. The CDR3 runs to 15 residues. Germline CDR1 and CDR2: SNHLY and FYNNEI. Drawing the rest from reference TRBV2 and TRBJ2-7, the complete variable domain is EPEVTQTPSHQVTQMGQEVILRCVPISNHLYFYWYRQILGQKVEFLVSFYNNEISEKSEIFDDQFSVERPDGSNFTLKIRSTKLEDSAMYFCASSEAIGGYYEQYFGPGTRLTVT.

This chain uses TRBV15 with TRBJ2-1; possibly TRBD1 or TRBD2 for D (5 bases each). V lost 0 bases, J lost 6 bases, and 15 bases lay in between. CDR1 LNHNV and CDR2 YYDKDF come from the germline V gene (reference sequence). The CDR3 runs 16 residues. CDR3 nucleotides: TGTGCCACCAGCAGAGATGGTAGAGGGGCTGTCAATGAGCAGTTCTTC. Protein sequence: CATSRDGRGAVNEQFF. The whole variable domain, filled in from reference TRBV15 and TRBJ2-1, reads DAMVIQNPRYQVTQFGKPVTLSCSQTLNHNVMYWYQQKSSQAPKLLFHYYDKDFNNEADTPDNFQSRRPNTSFCFLDIRSPGLGDTAMYLCATSRDGRGAVNEQFFGPGTRLTVL.